The source of this TCR beta chain is a study of control samples from healthy donors and cancer patients. CDR1 is MGHRA and CDR2 is YSYEKL in the germline V gene. The CDR3 length is 13 residues. With 1 base removed from V and 3 bases from J, the gap between germline ends came to 6 bases. Sequenced by immunoSEQ multiplex PCR; TCRdb stores in-frame clones only, minus some. The sample has 60,000 to 95,000 clones; under 90% are singletons. The sequenced material came from PBMCs. The chain links TRBV4-1 to TRBJ2-5; D is unclear. The sequence came from a woman aged 45-65 years with colorectal cancer. The CDR3 DNA reads as TGCGCCAGCAGCCAAGCTCCAGAAGAGACCCAGTACTTC. Its protein is CASSQAPEETQYF.